These 14 T cell receptor beta chains came from one sample sequenced in a study of vaccination and CD4 T cells after COVID-19. Treatment: approximately 11-day PBMC culture with coronavirus spike peptide pools or control peptides (ViraFEST assay). These receptors lack a known antigen. Oncomine TCR Beta short-read sequencing was applied to DNA from cultured CD4+ T cells. TCRdb independently ran MiXCR on the PCR reads; one entry per CDR3 protein. The sample yields several thousand distinct CDR3 sequences, 17% seen once. Source material: CD4+ T cells from blood, cultured in vitro. Receptors originate from a human donor who had recovered from COVID-19.

About this clonotype: A much bigger clone sits one base away, suggesting this may be a read error. The CDR3 protein is CASSPEGGDTEAFF. In DNA, the CDR3 is TGTGCCAGCAGCCCAGAAGGGGGAGACACTGAAGCTTTCTTT. The J gene is TRBJ1-1, the V gene TRBV6-4, with D possibly matching TRBD1 (6 bases). This CDR3 contains 14 residues. V was cut by 6 bases and J by 3 bases, with 14 bases left in between. The germline V gene has CDR1 MRHNA and CDR2 SNTAGT.

This clonotype was counted only a few times. The rearrangement joins TRBV12-3 or TRBV12-4 to TRBJ1-3; D might be TRBD1 (6 bases). The CDR3 has 16 amino acids. V gave up 7 bases and J gave up 2 bases, with 18 bases separating them. The CDR3 DNA sequence: TGTGCCAGCACCCGGGAGGCAGGGGCGGCTGGAAACACCATATATTTT. As protein: CASTREAGAAGNTIYF.

The V call is TRBV5-4, the J call TRBJ1-2, with D possibly matching TRBD1 (5 bases). Trimming left V 0 bases short and J 8 bases short, with 11 bases between. The germline gives CDR1 SGHNT, CDR2 YYREEE (reference sequence). This CDR3 has 13 amino acids. CDR3 protein: CASSLVGTKGYTF. CDR3 in DNA: TGTGCCAGCAGCTTGGTGGGGACGAAAGGCTACACCTTC.

This chain links TRBV2 with TRBJ2-3; 7 bases line up with TRBD1. CDR1 and CDR2 from the germline V gene are SNHLY and FYNNEI. V lost 1 base to trimming and J lost 2 bases; unmatched junction nucleotides: 3. The CDR3 consists of 15 residues. The CDR3 DNA is TGTGCCAGCAGTGAAGGGGACAGAGCCACAGATACGCAGTATTTT. Its protein is CASSEGDRATDTQYF.

This clonotype was picked up a small number of times. The DNA for the CDR3 is TGTGCCAGCACTATCGGACTCTCCACAGATACGCAGTATTTT. Translating gives CASTIGLSTDTQYF. This chain uses TRBV12-3 or TRBV12-4 with TRBJ2-3; possible D gene TRBD2, 5 bases. The ends were cut back, 7 bases at V and 2 bases at J, with 13 bases in the middle. The CDR3 has 14 amino acids.

This clonotype has just a few counts. This sequence joins TRBV20-1 and TRBJ2-7; TRBD2 agrees at 8 bases. V shed 3 bases and J 2 bases; nucleotides not matched to a gene: 9. Germline loops: CDR1 DFQATT, CDR2 SNEGSKA (reference sequence). CDR3 size: 15 residues. CDR3 region: CSASGGAKKPYEQYF. The CDR3 region has the DNA TGCAGTGCTAGCGGGGGGGCTAAAAAACCCTACGAGCAGTACTTC.

This clonotype has only a few counts. The rearrangement uses TRBV10-2 and TRBJ2-2; D not resolved. This CDR3 region has 17 residues. Germline CDR1 is WSHSY and CDR2 is SAAADI. The V gene lost 3 bases and the J gene lost 6 bases, with 20 bases spanning the gap. The CDR3 spells CASSDISIFGNPGELFF. For the CDR3, the DNA is TGCGCCAGCAGTGACATTTCAATCTTTGGCAATCCCGGGGAGCTGTTTTTT.

This clonotype came up a few times. The V and J genes are TRBV7-9 and TRBJ1-1, with D possibly being TRBD1 (6 bases). The CDR3 covers 16 residues. V was shortened by 5 bases and J by 3 bases, with 19 bases between the two germline ends. Germline V gene data show CDR1 as SEHNR and CDR2 as FQNEAQ (reference sequence). This CDR3 is CASSATAGEGDTEAFF. The CDR3 DNA is TGTGCCAGCAGCGCAACGGCCGGGGAGGGGGACACTGAAGCTTTCTTT.

With regard to this clonotype: A much larger clone differs by one base, so this may be a read error. This chain joins TRBV20-1 and TRBJ1-2; maybe TRBD1 (6 bases). The V gene's germline CDR1 is DFQATT and CDR2 SNEGSKA (reference sequence). The CDR3 length is 13 residues. The CDR3 DNA follows: TGCAGTGCTAGGGGGGCGCCTAACTATAGCTACACCTTC. Amino acids: CSARGAPNYSYTF.

This chain uses TRBV7-9 with TRBJ2-1; 9 bases map to TRBD2. V lost 1 base to trimming and J lost 7 bases; unmatched junction nucleotides: 5. Germline V lookup: CDR1 SEHNR, CDR2 FQNEAQ (reference sequence). The CDR3 extends over 15 amino acids. The CDR3 is CASSLGTSAVNEQFF. The CDR3 DNA follows: TGTGCCAGCAGCTTAGGGACTAGCGCCGTTAATGAGCAGTTCTTC.

This clonotype turned up a few times. The chain joins TRBV7-6 to TRBJ2-7; tentative D call: TRBD1 (6 bases). There are 15 residues in the CDR3. Trimming took 3 bases from V and 2 from J, leaving 14 bases between them. Per germline, CDR1 SGHVS and CDR2 FNYEAQ. CDR3 DNA: TGTGCCAGCAGCTTTGGCACAGGGCTAACCTACGAGCAGTACTTC. Its protein is CASSFGTGLTYEQYF.

The chain employs TRBV6-1 and TRBJ2-7; the match to TRBD1 covers 9 bases. Germline assignment: CDR1 MNHNS and CDR2 SASEGT. Trimming cost V 6 bases and J 5 bases; bases outside gene matches: 5. The CDR3 is 13 amino acids. CDR3 loop: CASRGTGSNEQYF. As DNA, the CDR3 is TGTGCCAGCAGAGGGACAGGGTCCAACGAGCAGTACTTC.

The chain joins TRBV14 to TRBJ1-1; D remains unclear. Trimming removed 11 bases at V and 4 bases at J, with 14 bases between. CDR3 length: 12 amino acids. The germline V gene has CDR1 SGHDN and CDR2 FVKESK. CDR3 sequence: CAVRGRGTEAFF. In nucleotides, the CDR3 is TGTGCCGTTCGCGGGCGCGGCACTGAAGCTTTCTTT.

This clonotype occurred a few times. The chain uses TRBV7-9 and TRBJ1-1, with D possibly TRBD1 on 5 matching bases. V shed 3 bases and J shed 4 bases, with 21 bases lying between them. This CDR3 contains 17 residues. Per germline, CDR1 SEHNR and CDR2 FQNEAQ (reference sequence). CDR3 amino acids: CASSFVGTHLGGTEAFF. CDR3 sequence (DNA): TGTGCCAGCAGCTTCGTCGGGACCCACCTGGGTGGCACTGAAGCTTTCTTT.